Listed below are T cell receptor beta chains from one sample, sequenced in a study of T-cell reconstitution after alpha-beta-depleted transplantation in children. Via MiXCR, TCRdb re-called the PCR reads, giving one row per CDR3 protein. The sample records some 490,000 distinct CDR3 sequences, roughly an eighth being singletons. This material consisted of PBMCs from the stem cell graft donor, taken from the stem cell graft. The receptors here all came from a human donor who donated a stem cell graft to a child with combined immunodeficiency. Each CDR3 is given with its conserved first and last residue. D genes are given only for firm matches. Clone size is shown for a subset of rows, as once, few, many or a class of expanded clone.

clone size,J gene,V gene,D gene,CDR3 protein,CDR3 DNA
.,TRBJ2-3,TRBV20-1,TRBD2,CSASLAGDTDTQYF,TGCAGTGCTAGTTTAGCGGGAGACACAGATACGCAGTATTTT
few,TRBJ2-1,TRBV20-1,.,CSAWARTYNEQFF,TGCAGTGCATGGGCCCGGACCTACAATGAGCAGTTCTTC
.,TRBJ2-5,TRBV24-1,.,CATSDPRGTFEETQYF,TGTGCCACCAGTGATCCTCGCGGGACATTTGAGGAGACCCAGTACTTC
many,TRBJ2-5,TRBV11-2,TRBD2,CASSYTSGRAAETQYF,TGTGCCAGCAGCTACACTAGCGGGAGGGCCGCGGAGACCCAGTACTTC
.,TRBJ2-2,TRBV24-1,.,CATSDLAGNTGELFF,TGTGCCACCAGTGATTTGGCGGGGAACACCGGGGAGCTGTTTTTT
.,TRBJ2-5,TRBV5-1,.,CASSPADRDNQETQYF,TGCGCCAGCAGCCCAGCAGACAGAGACAACCAAGAGACCCAGTACTTC
.,TRBJ1-3,TRBV6-1,.,CASSRGPRQGSIYF,TGTGCCAGCAGCAGGGGTCCTCGGCAGGGCAGCATATATTTT
many,TRBJ2-1,TRBV5-1,.,CASSVPPGTSGDNEQFF,TGCGCCAGCAGCGTTCCCCCGGGGACCTCCGGTGACAATGAGCAGTTCTTC
.,TRBJ2-2,TRBV29-1,.,CSVDTGNTGELFF,TGCAGCGTTGATACCGGAAACACCGGGGAGCTGTTTTTT
few,TRBJ2-2,TRBV7-7,TRBD2,CASRTSGGTGELFF,TGTGCTAGCAGAACTAGCGGCGGCACCGGGGAGCTGTTTTTT
few,TRBJ2-4,TRBV28,.,CASSSYRVSGKNIQYF,TGTGCCAGCAGTTCTTACAGGGTCTCGGGCAAAAACATTCAGTACTTC
.,TRBJ2-1,TRBV5-1,TRBD1,CASSRSAGTGSNEQFF,TGCGCCAGCAGCCGCTCGGCTGGGACAGGGTCGAATGAGCAGTTCTTC
few,TRBJ2-2,TRBV20-1,.,CSARPGPDTGELFF,TGCAGTGCTAGGCCGGGGCCCGACACCGGGGAGCTGTTTTTT
many,TRBJ2-7,TRBV12-3/TRBV12-4,.,CASSETFRPGRYEQYF,TGTGCCAGCAGCGAGACCTTCCGACCCGGGCGCTACGAGCAGTACTTC
few,TRBJ1-5,TRBV10-2,.,CASSPGQWAAQPQHF,TGCGCCAGCAGTCCCGGACAGTGGGCAGCCCAGCCCCAGCATTTT
few,TRBJ2-4,TRBV11-2,TRBD2,CASSFPRAGVVGKNIQYF,TGTGCCAGCAGCTTCCCTAGGGCGGGAGTGGTCGGCAAAAACATTCAGTACTTC
many,TRBJ2-1,TRBV15,.,CATSRDRWNEQFF,TGTGCCACCAGCAGAGATCGGTGGAATGAGCAGTTCTTC
few,TRBJ2-1,TRBV7-9,TRBD1,CASSISGTGTRNEQFF,TGTGCCAGCAGCATCTCCGGGACAGGGACTCGCAATGAGCAGTTCTTC
few,TRBJ2-7,TRBV4-2,TRBD1,CASSQEIPGTAYEQYF,TGTGCCAGCAGCCAAGAGATCCCCGGGACAGCCTACGAGCAGTACTTC
many,TRBJ2-7,TRBV20-1,TRBD2,CSAKGGRGYEQYF,TGCAGTGCTAAGGGAGGGAGAGGCTACGAGCAGTACTTC
many,TRBJ2-1,TRBV7-9,.,CASSQGGNYNEQFF,TGTGCCAGCAGCCAAGGCGGAAACTACAATGAGCAGTTCTTC
.,TRBJ2-3,TRBV5-1,TRBD2,CASSFGLALLGTQYF,TGCGCCAGCAGCTTCGGACTAGCGCTGTTGGGTACGCAGTATTTT
many,TRBJ2-5,TRBV12-3/TRBV12-4,.,CASSLWRTQETQYF,TGTGCCAGCAGTTTATGGAGAACCCAAGAGACCCAGTACTTC
.,TRBJ2-1,TRBV2,.,CASSGGGATYNEQFF,TGTGCCAGCAGTGGGGGCGGGGCAACCTACAATGAGCAGTTCTTC
many,TRBJ1-2,TRBV29-1,.,CSVESGDVYGYTF,TGCAGCGTTGAATCAGGGGATGTCTATGGCTACACCTTC
few,TRBJ2-3,TRBV4-3,TRBD2,CASSQDKGGTDTQYF,TGCGCCAGCAGCCAAGATAAGGGAGGGACAGATACGCAGTATTTT
many,TRBJ2-1,TRBV5-1,TRBD2,CASSPTLAGEYNEQFF,TGCGCCAGCAGCCCTACACTAGCGGGGGAGTACAATGAGCAGTTCTTC
many,TRBJ1-5,TRBV12-3/TRBV12-4,TRBD1,CASSWDRGIGNQPQHF,TGTGCCAGCAGTTGGGACAGGGGAATTGGCAATCAGCCCCAGCATTTT
many,TRBJ1-3,TRBV12-3/TRBV12-4,.,CASRDTGSSGNTIYF,TGTGCCAGCAGGGATACAGGTTCCTCTGGAAACACCATATATTTT
many,TRBJ2-7,TRBV10-3,.,CAISGAYTYEQYF,TGTGCCATCAGTGGGGCCTATACCTACGAGCAGTACTTC
.,TRBJ2-6,TRBV5-5,.,CASSLTGRLISGANVLTF,TGTGCCAGCAGCCTGACGGGCCGACTTATCTCTGGGGCCAACGTCCTGACTTTC
many,TRBJ2-1,TRBV12-3/TRBV12-4,TRBD2,CASRLAGRYNEQFF,TGTGCCAGCAGACTAGCGGGAAGATACAATGAGCAGTTCTTC
few,TRBJ1-1,TRBV12-3/TRBV12-4,TRBD1,CASSPGTGDWGRTEAFF,TGTGCCAGCAGCCCCGGGACAGGGGATTGGGGGAGAACTGAAGCTTTCTTT
few,TRBJ2-1,TRBV12-3/TRBV12-4,TRBD2,CASSQAGADNEQFF,TGTGCCAGCAGTCAAGCGGGAGCGGACAATGAGCAGTTCTTC
.,TRBJ1-4,TRBV5-1,.,CASSSNNRGLDEKLFF,TGCGCCAGCAGCTCCAACAACAGAGGACTGGATGAAAAACTGTTTTTT
few,TRBJ1-2,TRBV20-1,TRBD1,CSARGQGSYGYTF,TGCAGTGCTAGAGGACAGGGTAGCTATGGCTACACCTTC
few,TRBJ1-1,TRBV28,.,CASSFNNMNTEAFF,TGTGCCAGCAGTTTTAACAACATGAACACTGAAGCTTTCTTT
few,TRBJ2-5,TRBV10-3,.,CAISDDRPQETQYF,TGTGCCATCAGTGATGACAGGCCGCAAGAGACCCAGTACTTC
few,TRBJ1-5,TRBV10-3,.,CAISTGHPEDQPQHF,TGTGCCATCAGTACGGGACACCCGGAAGATCAGCCCCAGCATTTT